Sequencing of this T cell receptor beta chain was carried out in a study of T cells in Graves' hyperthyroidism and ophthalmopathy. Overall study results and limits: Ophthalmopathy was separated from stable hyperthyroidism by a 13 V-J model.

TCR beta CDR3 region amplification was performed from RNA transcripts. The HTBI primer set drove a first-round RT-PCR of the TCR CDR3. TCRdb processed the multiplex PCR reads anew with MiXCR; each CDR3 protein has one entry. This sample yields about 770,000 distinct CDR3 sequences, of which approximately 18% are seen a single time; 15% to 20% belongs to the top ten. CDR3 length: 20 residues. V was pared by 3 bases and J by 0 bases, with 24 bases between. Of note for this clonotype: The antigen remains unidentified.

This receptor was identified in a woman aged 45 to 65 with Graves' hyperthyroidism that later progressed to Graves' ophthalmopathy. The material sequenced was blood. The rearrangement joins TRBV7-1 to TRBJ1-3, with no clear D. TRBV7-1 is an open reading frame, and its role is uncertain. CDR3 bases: TGTGCCAGCAGCTCCAACACGGGTCTACTGGACGGTGCCTCTGGAAACACCATATATTTT. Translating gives CASSSNTGLLDGASGNTIYF.